The clone carrying this TCR beta chain was seen many times. This sample is part of a study of CD8 T cells in ankylosing spondylitis. TCRdb fed the 5' RACE reads into MiXCR, producing one record per CDR3 protein. Here the sample spans some 250,000 distinct CDR3 sequences, less than 10% being singletons. Germline V gene sequence: CDR1 LGHDT, CDR2 YNNKEL (reference sequence). There are 14 residues in the CDR3. J gave up 2 bases and V 2 bases, and 2 bases lay outside the gene matches. This TCR derives from a male donor with ankylosing spondylitis or in good health (not recorded which). The V and J genes are TRBV3-1 and TRBJ1-2; 7 nucleotides match TRBD1. The specimen sequenced was blood, either unsorted or a sorted T cell fraction (not recorded which). The CDR3, as DNA: TGTGCCAGCAGCCAACTACAGGGGAACTATGGCTACACCTTC. It is translated as CASSQLQGNYGYTF.